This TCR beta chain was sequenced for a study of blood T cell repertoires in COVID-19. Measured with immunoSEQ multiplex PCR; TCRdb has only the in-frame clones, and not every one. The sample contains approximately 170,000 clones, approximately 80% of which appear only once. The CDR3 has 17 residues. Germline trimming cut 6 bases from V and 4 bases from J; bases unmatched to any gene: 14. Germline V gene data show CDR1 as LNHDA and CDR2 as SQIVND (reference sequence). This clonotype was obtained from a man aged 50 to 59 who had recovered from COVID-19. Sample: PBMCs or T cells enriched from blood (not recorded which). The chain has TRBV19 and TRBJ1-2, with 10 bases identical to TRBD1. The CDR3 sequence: CASSTLGQGSRFYGYTF. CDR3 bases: TGTGCCAGTAGCACATTGGGACAGGGGAGCAGGTTCTATGGCTACACCTTC.